This T cell receptor (beta chain) was retrieved from a study of T-cell reconstitution after alpha-beta-depleted transplantation in children. Unique molecular identifiers tagged the TCRbeta library. TCRdb itself ran the PCR reads through MiXCR, one entry per CDR3 protein. The sample comprises hundreds of thousands of distinct CDR3 sequences, approximately 12% of which are singletons, and 2% to 3% rests with the top ten. Germline V gene data show CDR1 as MDHEN and CDR2 as SYDVKM. With 3 bases removed from V and 2 bases from J, the gap between germline ends came to 18 bases. The CDR3 has 17 amino acids. This clonotype was observed many times.

Sequences were derived from PBMCs from the stem cell graft donor, sampled from the stem cell graft. This receptor was taken from a human donor who donated a stem cell graft to a child with acute lymphoblastic leukemia. The chain uses TRBV28 and TRBJ2-3; D possibly corresponds to TRBD1 (6 bases). This CDR3 reads CASSFPQDSLPTDTQYF. The CDR3 DNA reads as TGTGCCAGCAGTTTTCCCCAGGACAGCCTCCCCACAGATACGCAGTATTTT.